This T cell receptor beta chain came from a study of graft-versus-host responses after intestinal transplantation. Study context: Every one of the recipients received anti-thymocyte globulin induction and afterwards took tacrolimus and steroids for about 3 years.

The table came from immunoSEQ multiplex PCR; TCRdb's copy has only in-frame clones and leaves some out. The sample contains 30,000 to 40,000 clones, roughly four fifths of which appear only once. Study-level results: The marrow of recipients harbored GvH clones, and ileum or blood showed some of them first. The highest levels of circulating GvH clones went along with early declines in HvG clones after transplant. Where graft-donor T cell macrochimerism was present, patients had high graft-versus-host to host-versus-graft clonal ratios in allografts.

Germline V gene sequence: CDR1 KGHSH, CDR2 LQKENI. V shed 1 base, J shed 5 bases, and the junction held 7 bases outside the gene matches. The CDR3 contains 16 residues. This clone came up once. Antigen: not known. Sequenced here: PBMCs, sampled about 990 days after transplant. The chain couples TRBV18 to TRBJ1-3, with TRBD1 matching over 8 bases. The sequence was obtained from a human patient who received an intestinal transplant, so some T cells may come from the graft donor. The CDR3 region is CASSPLPRQGRNTIYF. In nucleotides, the CDR3 is TGTGCCAGCTCACCACTCCCGAGACAGGGGAGAAACACCATATATTTT.